The 9 T cell receptor beta chains below come from one sample, sequenced in a study of technical replicates of blood from several donors. Clones were read by immunoSEQ multiplex PCR, and TCRdb kept only the in-frame ones, dropping some. The sample comprises 87,000 or so clones, over 90% of which are singletons, and roughly 0.35% rests with the top ten. The sequenced sample consisted of T cells isolated from PBMCs. The receptors come from a human donor in good health.

V and J are TRBV9 and TRBJ2-1, with D possibly matching TRBD2 (6 bases). Germline loops: CDR1 SGDLS, CDR2 YYNGEE. The CDR3 loop spans 17 amino acids. Trimming took 4 bases from V and 6 from J, leaving 23 bases between them. For the CDR3, the DNA is TGTGCCAGCAGCTCCCGGGCAGGGAGGATCGTCCTCAATGAGCAGTTCTTC. This encodes CASSSRAGRIVLNEQFF.

CDR3 sequence: CASSLPGLAEASYNEQFF. CDR3 bases: TGTGCCAGCAGTTTACCTGGACTAGCGGAAGCCTCCTACAATGAGCAGTTCTTC. This chain connects TRBV28 to TRBJ2-1, with 10 bases lining up with TRBD2. Losses at the gene ends were 2 bases for V and 0 bases for J; bases not matched to a gene: 7. CDR1 is MDHEN and CDR2 is SYDVKM in the germline V gene. This CDR3 has 18 residues.

The chain uses TRBV28 and TRBJ1-2; TRBD1 agrees at 9 bases. The CDR3 runs 15 residues. Germline CDR1 reads MDHEN; CDR2 reads SYDVKM. The junction had 7 bases not matched to a gene; V was cut back by 3 bases and J by 5 bases. The CDR3 sequence is CASSFPQTGGYGYTF. DNA of the CDR3: TGTGCCAGCAGTTTCCCTCAGACAGGGGGATATGGCTACACCTTC.

The chain has TRBV13 and TRBJ2-7, with TRBD1 matching 8 bases. V lost 5 bases to trimming and J lost 2 bases; unmatched junction nucleotides: 5. The CDR3 has 14 amino acids. The germline V gene encodes CDR1 PRHDT and CDR2 FYEKMQ (reference sequence). This chain's CDR3 is CASSRDRFTYEQYF. CDR3 sequence (DNA): TGTGCCAGCAGCCGGGACAGGTTTACCTACGAGCAGTACTTC.

This rearrangement joins TRBV6-5 to TRBJ2-1; TRBD2 aligns across 7 bases. The CDR3 totals 13 residues. The ends lost 5 bases at V and 4 bases at J; junction bases unmatched: 2. Germline CDR1 and CDR2: MNHEY and SVGAGI. The CDR3 spells CASSGDYYNEQFF. The CDR3, as DNA: TGTGCCAGCAGTGGGGACTATTACAATGAGCAGTTCTTC.

The chain couples TRBV25-1 to TRBJ2-6, with 7 bases identical to TRBD2. Germline loops: CDR1 MGHDK, CDR2 SYGVNS. J was trimmed by 1 base and V by 8 bases; bases with no gene match: 5. This CDR3 contains 15 residues. CDR3: CASSGGGSGANVLTF. CDR3 DNA: TGTGCCAGCTCTGGGGGGGGTTCTGGGGCCAACGTCCTGACTTTC.

The rearrangement joins TRBV6-5 to TRBJ2-7; no firm D call. Between the trimmed V and J ends, which lost 6 bases and 0 bases, there was a span of 3 bases. The germline gives CDR1 MNHEY, CDR2 SVGAGI. CDR3 length: 11 residues. The CDR3 here is CASSRSYEQYF. CDR3 nucleotides: TGTGCCAGCAGCCGCTCCTACGAGCAGTACTTC.

The chain recombines TRBV7-6 with TRBJ2-2, with 8 bases aligning to TRBD1. The germline V gene encodes CDR1 SGHVS and CDR2 FNYEAQ. This CDR3 has 16 amino acids. V lost 7 bases and J lost 5; bases outside the gene matches: 12. The CDR3 sequence is CASTLGQGRGTGELFF. In DNA, the CDR3 is TGTGCCAGCACCCTAGGACAGGGAAGAGGGACCGGGGAGCTGTTTTTT.

V is TRBV19 and J is TRBJ2-5, with 12 nucleotides matching TRBD2. V was clipped by 3 bases and J by 4 bases; unmatched bases: 6. Germline V gene sequence: CDR1 LNHDA, CDR2 SQIVND (reference sequence). CDR3 length: 16 amino acids. The CDR3 loop reads CASSIPLAGGLETQYF. CDR3 in DNA: TGTGCCAGTAGTATTCCGCTAGCGGGAGGGCTAGAGACCCAGTACTTC.